This T cell receptor beta chain was identified during a study of T cell responses to AZD1222 COVID-19 vaccine. The study's findings and limits: Spike-wide coverage was observed for vaccine-associated CD4 TCRs, with dominant responses at 160-218 and 743-854. The breadth and depth of Spike-specific TCRs increased once two AZD1222 doses had been given. At study baseline, merely more than 5 AZD1222 recipients were seropositive. Repertoire sampling occurred only after the peak T cell response.

Turning to this clone: What it binds is unknown.

Sequencing was performed with immunoSEQ multiplex PCR; in TCRdb, only in-frame clones are kept and a portion is missing. This table has 200,000 to 250,000 clones, approximately 94% appearing once. The V end lost 4 bases, the J end lost 3 bases, and 11 bases lay between the germline ends. The germline CDR1 and CDR2 sequences are SGHTS and YDEGEE. This CDR3 has 14 residues. This receptor was identified in an adult who received the MenACWY meningococcal vaccine as a control. This sequence joins TRBV5-8 and TRBJ1-5; no clear D. The sequences come from peripheral blood, collected 28 days after the second dose of the MenACWY control vaccine. The CDR3 is CASSRVSDNQPQHF. Here the CDR3 DNA reads TGTGCCAGCAGCAGGGTCTCGGACAATCAGCCCCAGCATTTT.